This T cell receptor (beta chain) emerged from a study of Ad26.COV2.S vaccination and SARS-CoV-2 variants. As for the study in general: The study gave Ad26.COV2.S intramuscularly, once or twice 56 days apart.

General observations from the study: Post-vaccination spike-specific CD8+ and CD4+ T cell responses reportedly had substantial breadth.

Comment on this clone: Its antigen is still unknown.

The treatment here: some 20 received Ad26.COV2.S at low or high dose, single or two shots; roughly 5 received placebo; per-sample allocation not given. Sampling occurred on day 63 after the first vaccine or placebo injection. The repertoire was sequenced with immunoSEQ multiplex PCR; TCRdb's copy has only in-frame clones and lacks some. The sample contains approximately 420,000 clones, approximately 87% of which appear only once. This CDR3 contains 12 residues. The V and J ends lost 1 base and 2 bases respectively, with 4 bases between them. Germline V CDR1 and CDR2: SGHDT, YYEEEE. The V and J genes are TRBV5-6 and TRBJ2-7; D not resolved. The sample here was peripheral blood, taken in a trial of Ad26.COV2.S vaccine versus placebo. The TCR sequence derives from a person between 18 and 59 years old who received the Ad26.COV2.S COVID-19 vaccine or a placebo. CDR3 sequence: CASSLSAYEQYF. CDR3 coding DNA: TGTGCCAGCAGCTTGTCGGCCTACGAGCAGTACTTC.